The present TCR beta chain was sequenced within a study of T cell clonality in common variable immunodeficiency. Study-wide points: Common variable immunodeficiency TCR beta sequences reportedly had fewer deletions and N-nucleotide insertions. Compared with healthy controls, CVID subjects showed increased TCRbeta clonality, mostly in about a third.

This clone occurred many times. Antigen unknown. Only in-frame clones appear in the TCRdb table, and some are missing; sequencing was by immunoSEQ multiplex PCR. This record lists about 47,000 clones, none seen once only, and the top ten clones contain about 0.7%. The origin of this receptor is a person between 18 and 75 years old in good health. What was sequenced was peripheral blood mononuclear cells.

CDR3 region: CASFKIPGETQYF. The DNA read from the CDR3 is TGCGCCAGCTTCAAAATTCCGGGTGAGACC. The rearrangement uses TRBV5-1 and TRBJ2-5; no reliable D call. The observed sequence ends 3 residues before the CDR3 terminus, with the missing tail filled in from the germline J gene. This CDR3 is built from 13 residues. The germline gives CDR1 SGHRS, CDR2 YFSETQ. V was pared by 7 bases and J by 5 bases, with 15 bases between. Complete variable domain (other parts from reference TRBV5-1 and TRBJ2-5): KAGVTQTPRYLIKTRGQQVTLSCSPISGHRSVSWYQQTPGQGLQFLFEYFSETQRNKGNFPGRFSGRQFSNSRSEMNVSTLELGDSALYLCASFKIPGETQYFGPGTRLLVL.